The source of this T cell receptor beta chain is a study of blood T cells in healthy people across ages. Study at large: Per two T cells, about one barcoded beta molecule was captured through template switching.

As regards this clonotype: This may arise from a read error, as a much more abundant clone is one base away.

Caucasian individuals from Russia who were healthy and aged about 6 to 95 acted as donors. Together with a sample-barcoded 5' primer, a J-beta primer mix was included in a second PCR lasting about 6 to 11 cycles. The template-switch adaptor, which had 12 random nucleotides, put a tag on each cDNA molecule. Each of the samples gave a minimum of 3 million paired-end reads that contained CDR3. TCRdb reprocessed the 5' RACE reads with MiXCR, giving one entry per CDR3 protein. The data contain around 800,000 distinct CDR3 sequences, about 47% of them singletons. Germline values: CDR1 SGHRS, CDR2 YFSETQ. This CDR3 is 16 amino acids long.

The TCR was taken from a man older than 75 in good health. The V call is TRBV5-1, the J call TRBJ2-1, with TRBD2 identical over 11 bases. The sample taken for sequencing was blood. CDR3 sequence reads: CASSSTSGSSYNAQFF. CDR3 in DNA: TGCGCCAGCAGTTCAACTAGCGGGAGTTCCTACAATGCGCAGTTCTTC.